This T cell receptor (beta chain) is from a study of blood T cell repertoires in COVID-19. Profiling relied on immunoSEQ multiplex PCR, and the TCRdb table lists in-frame clones only, not all of them. Here the sample spans 130,000 or so clones, roughly 80% being singletons. This CDR3 has 13 residues. Looked up from germline, CDR1 is PRHDT and CDR2 is FYEKMQ (reference sequence). The V gene end was trimmed by 8 bases and the J gene end by 4 bases; junction bases not matched to a gene: 3. The chain combines TRBV13 with TRBJ2-7; 12 bases fit TRBD2. Specimen: peripheral blood. This receptor was identified in a man aged 55 to 70 with acute or convalescent COVID-19. The CDR3 here is CASGTSGLYEQYF. CDR3 bases: TGTGCCAGCGGGACTAGCGGGTTATACGAGCAGTACTTC.